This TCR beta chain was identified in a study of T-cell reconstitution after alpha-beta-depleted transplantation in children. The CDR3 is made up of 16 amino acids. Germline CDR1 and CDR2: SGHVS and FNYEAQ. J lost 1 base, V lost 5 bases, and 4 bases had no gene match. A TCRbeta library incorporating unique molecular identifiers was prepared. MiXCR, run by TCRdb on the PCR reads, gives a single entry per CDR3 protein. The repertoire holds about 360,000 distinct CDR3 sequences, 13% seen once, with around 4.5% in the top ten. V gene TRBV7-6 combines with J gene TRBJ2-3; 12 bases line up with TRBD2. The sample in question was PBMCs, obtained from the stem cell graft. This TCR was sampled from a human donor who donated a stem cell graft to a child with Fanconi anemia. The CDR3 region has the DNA TGTGCCAGCAGCGACCCTAGCGGGGGGGGCACAGATACGCAGTATTTT. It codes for CASSDPSGGGTDTQYF. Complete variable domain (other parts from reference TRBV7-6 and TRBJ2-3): GAGVSQSPRYKVTKRGQDVALRCDPISGHVSLYWYRQALGQGPEFLTYFNYEAQQDKSGLPNDRFSAERPEGSISTLTIQRTEQRDSAMYRCASSDPSGGGTDTQYFGPGTRLTVL.